This entry lists 16 T cell receptor beta chains sequenced from one sample in a study of blood T cell repertoires in COVID-19. The table came from immunoSEQ multiplex PCR; TCRdb's copy has only in-frame clones and leaves some out. The data contain around 82,000 clones, over 75% of them singletons. The sequenced sample consisted of peripheral blood. These receptors originate from a man aged 65 to 79 with active or convalescent COVID-19.

The chain has TRBV5-4 and TRBJ2-1; D is ambiguous. The germline V gene has CDR1 SGHNT and CDR2 YYREEE (reference sequence). Trimming removed 2 bases at V and 0 bases at J, with 18 bases between. The length of the CDR3 is 18 residues. CDR3 coding DNA: TGTGCCAGCAGCTTAGTTCTCGGAGTTGAAGCCTCCTACAATGAGCAGTTCTTC. Translating gives CASSLVLGVEASYNEQFF.

V gene TRBV5-6 combines with J gene TRBJ1-2, with D possibly matching TRBD1 (6 bases). Germline V CDR1 and CDR2: SGHDT, YYEEEE. This CDR3 has 16 amino acids. Between the trimmed V and J ends, which lost 7 bases and 0 bases, there was a span of 19 bases. The CDR3 spells CASAIYPGHPNYGYTF. Written as DNA, the CDR3 is TGTGCCAGCGCTATTTATCCGGGACACCCTAACTATGGCTACACCTTC.

J is TRBJ2-5 and V is TRBV7-2; 7 nucleotides align to TRBD2. CDR1 is SGHTA and CDR2 is FQGNSA in the germline V gene. Unmatched junction bases numbered 3, after V lost 3 bases and J lost 2 bases. The CDR3 extends over 14 amino acids. Here the CDR3 reads CASSFASGQETQYF. CDR3 DNA sequence: TGTGCCAGCAGCTTTGCTAGCGGACAAGAGACCCAGTACTTC.

The rearrangement links TRBV18 to TRBJ1-5; no definite D call. This CDR3 has 13 residues. Germline V gene sequence: CDR1 KGHSH, CDR2 LQKENI. V lost 5 bases and J lost 5, with 10 bases in between. DNA of the CDR3: TGTGCCAGCTCATCGACATCAGATCAGCCCCAGCATTTT. It yields the protein CASSSTSDQPQHF.

The V gene is TRBV30, the J gene TRBJ1-6; 11 nucleotides agree with TRBD1. CDR1 and CDR2 from the germline V gene are GTSNPN and SVGIG (reference sequence). The CDR3 has 12 residues. This CDR3 reads CAGTGGNSPLHF. The CDR3, as DNA: TGTGCGGGGACAGGGGGTAATTCACCCCTCCACTTT.

The genes are TRBV9 and TRBJ1-1; 9 positions agree with TRBD1. Germline V CDR1 and CDR2: SGDLS, YYNGEE. The CDR3 length is 16 residues. Losses at the gene ends were 0 bases for V and 3 bases for J; bases not matched to a gene: 6. DNA of the CDR3: TGTGCCAGCAGCGTAGTGGGACAGGGAATGTACACTGAAGCTTTCTTT. Protein: CASSVVGQGMYTEAFF.

The CDR3 loop reads CASSPESRGGWQFF. For the CDR3, the DNA is TGTGCCAGCTCACCAGAGTCAAGGGGGGGTTGGCAGTTCTTC. The chain carries TRBV18 and TRBJ2-1; D is perhaps TRBD2 (7 bases). Trimming took 2 bases from V and 12 from J, leaving 17 bases between them. The CDR3 is 14 residues long. CDR1 KGHSH and CDR2 LQKENI come from the germline V gene.

The table lists this clone with a few counts. This rearrangement joins TRBV6-2 or TRBV6-3 to TRBJ1-3; D uncertain. The CDR3 consists of 15 residues. Trimming stripped 4 bases from V and 0 bases from J, with 10 bases between. Germline CDR1 is MNHEY and CDR2 is SVGEGT. This CDR3 is CASSSEVFSGNTIYF. CDR3 nucleotide sequence: TGTGCCAGCAGTTCAGAGGTTTTCTCTGGAAACACCATATATTTT.

V gene TRBV9 combines with J gene TRBJ2-3; D perhaps matches TRBD1 (5 bases). Between the trimmed V and J ends, which lost 0 bases and 6 bases, there was a span of 17 bases. This CDR3 is 16 amino acids long. CDR1 is SGDLS, CDR2 YYNGEE, per germline. DNA of the CDR3: TGTGCCAGCAGCGTAGTCCCAGGGCAGGAGCTGGATACGCAGTATTTT. This codes for CASSVVPGQELDTQYF.

This rearrangement joins TRBV5-6 to TRBJ1-2; D possibly corresponds to TRBD1 (5 bases). Trimming removed 1 base at V and 5 bases at J, with 9 bases between. This CDR3 is 13 amino acids long. CDR1 and CDR2 (germline): SGHDT, YYEEEE. CDR3 coding DNA: TGTGCCAGCAGCTTGTACAGACAGTATGGCTACACCTTC. This translates into CASSLYRQYGYTF.

The rearrangement uses TRBV18 and TRBJ1-1, with 8 nucleotides matching TRBD1. V was clipped by 1 base and J by 6 bases; unmatched bases: 4. The CDR3 covers 14 residues. Germline CDR1 and CDR2: KGHSH and LQKENI. The CDR3 sequence: CASSPLRGRPEAFF. CDR3 sequence (DNA): TGTGCCAGCTCACCACTCAGGGGGCGGCCTGAAGCTTTCTTT.

This sequence joins TRBV6-5 and TRBJ1-2; 8 nucleotides match TRBD1. There are 12 residues in the CDR3. Per the germline V gene, CDR1 is MNHEY and CDR2 is SVGAGI. With 6 bases clipped from V and 7 bases from J, the junction kept 4 bases outside the gene matches. This CDR3 is CASRPTGGGYTF. In DNA, the CDR3 is TGTGCCAGCAGGCCTACAGGGGGTGGCTACACCTTC.

The chain has TRBV5-1 and TRBJ2-1; 14 bases align to TRBD2. Per germline, CDR1 SGHRS and CDR2 YFSETQ. J was trimmed by 9 bases and V by 4 bases; bases with no gene match: 12. The CDR3 has 17 residues. CDR3 bases: TGCGCCAGCAGCCCCGGACTAGCGGGGGGCCGGAATAGTGAGCAGTTCTTC. This codes for CASSPGLAGGRNSEQFF.

The chain joins TRBV6-6 to TRBJ2-7, with a weak D call TRBD1 (5 bases). Germline V gene data show CDR1 as MNHNY and CDR2 as SVGAGI (reference sequence). The CDR3 has 16 residues. V was shortened by 0 bases and J by 0 bases, with 12 bases between the two germline ends. CDR3 coding DNA: TGTGCCAGCAGTTACTCGACCCAGGGAAGCTCCTACGAGCAGTACTTC. This sequence encodes CASSYSTQGSSYEQYF.

The chain combines TRBV7-6 with TRBJ1-4; 7 nucleotides agree with TRBD1. V lost 1 base to trimming and J lost 8 bases; unmatched junction nucleotides: 22. The CDR3 has 20 amino acids. The germline V gene encodes CDR1 SGHVS and CDR2 FNYEAQ. CDR3 sequence reads: CASSLGVVSSSGDSREKLFF. CDR3 coding DNA: TGTGCCAGCAGCTTAGGTGTCGTGTCGAGTTCCGGGGACAGTCGGGAAAAACTGTTTTTT.

This chain uses TRBV4-3 with TRBJ2-1; TRBD2 matches 10 bases. This CDR3 is built from 16 residues. Germline V gives CDR1 LGHNA, CDR2 YSLEER. V gave up 0 bases and J gave up 2 bases; unmatched junction bases: 1. DNA of the CDR3: TGCGCCAGCAGCCAAGATAGCGGGGGGACCTACAATGAGCAGTTCTTC. It specifies CASSQDSGGTYNEQFF.